This T cell receptor beta chain was recorded in a study of control samples from healthy donors and cancer patients. Only in-frame clones appear in the TCRdb table, and some are missing; sequencing was by immunoSEQ multiplex PCR. The repertoire holds about 110,000 clones, with under 90% as singletons. The CDR3 has 16 residues. Germline CDR1 and CDR2: MGHRA and YSYEKL. V lost 1 base to trimming and J lost 0 bases, with 10 bases between them. Sample: blood. The receptor was isolated from a woman aged 45-59 years in good health. V and J are TRBV4-1 and TRBJ1-3; D is ambiguous. The CDR3 loop reads CASSQVQLSSGNTIYF. The CDR3 DNA sequence: TGCGCCAGCAGCCAAGTTCAGTTAAGCTCTGGAAACACCATATATTTT.